What follows is one T cell receptor (beta chain) and its context. The table lists this clonotype with many counts. Its binding antigen is unknown. Nothing much larger sits one base from this clone, and base qualities are not available. Here V drops 5 bases and J drops 2 bases, and the junction holds 9 bases not matched to any gene. Based on the germline V gene, the CDR1 and CDR2 sequences are SGHTA and FQGNSA. From its cysteine to its phenylalanine, the CDR3 spans 17 amino acids. Of all the DNA, just the CDR3 is kept, 51 bases in frame from base 1. This specimen comes from a study of T cell repertoires in cytomegalovirus infection (dated by TCRdb to 2018 to 2020). Study-level background: The peptide stimulations were aimed at well-studied HLA-B-restricted epitopes as well as recently identified HLA-C-restricted CMV epitopes, whose presentation resists viral immunomodulation. Because public TCR beta signatures pointed to carriage of CMV infection together with the matching HLA type, the HLA type of each donor mattered for the analysis.

Sample treatment or condition, as interpreted from the label and publication: in vitro stimulation with specific CMV peptide epitopes to enrich CMV-specific T cells. On the study overall, not on this receptor specifically: Carriers of CMV infection plus the relevant HLA type were discriminated by the cumulative frequency of public TCR beta family members in the study cohort and in an independent 352-donor cohort. In the ex vivo response, HLA-C-restricted CMV-specific TCR beta clonotypes were dominant, and in two of eight donors the single most frequent clonotype came from this HLA-C-restricted group.

Sequencer: Illumina HiSeq 1500. TCRdb itself trimmed the public reads at Q25 with fastp, ran MiXCR and retained productive beta chains. Each record represents a unique CDR3 protein, reported with the most common genes and DNA among its rows. A total of 650,000 to 850,000 distinct CDR3 sequences appear in this sample, almost 30% of them only once. The ten largest clonotypes hold under 15% of the sample. The source of this sequence is a human donor in good health (CMV status not recorded). Some clones in this sample may be carry-over from other donors' samples. The source material was cultured CD8+ T cells from PBMCs, sampled from culture after CMV antigen stimulation. The chain is made from TRBV7-2 and TRBJ2-3; 11 of the junction bases match TRBD2. The CDR3 loop reads CASSPLAGGIDTDTQYF. The DNA reads TGTGCCAGCAGCCCCTTAGCGGGGGGGATAGACACAGATACGCAGTATTTT.